This TCR beta chain was profiled in a study of T-cell reconstitution after alpha-beta-depleted transplantation in children. Whole-study findings and limits: At day 60, the high TCRbeta diversity found in some patients originated from recipient T cells and thymic progenitors that had survived. Counts and diversity of T cells one year after transplant came mostly from newly produced T cells. Several hundred rapidly expanded clones from non-depleted graft cells reportedly supplied alpha-beta T cells about two months post-transplant.

Unique molecular identifiers were used in preparing the TCRbeta library. TCRdb fed the PCR reads into MiXCR, producing one record per CDR3 protein. The table lists 40,000 to 60,000 distinct CDR3 sequences, approximately 9.2% of them singletons. Germline V gives CDR1 SNHLY, CDR2 FYNNEI. The trim removed 7 bases at V and 7 bases at J, leaving 8 bases unmatched. The CDR3 has 13 residues. This clonotype was found many times. Antigen specificity is unknown. The chain combines TRBV2 with TRBJ1-2; TRBD1 aligns across 8 bases. The clonotype comes from a male patient under 10 years old who had a stem cell transplant for chronic granulomatous disease, so the T cells may come from the graft donor. Here the sequenced sample was PBMCs, mostly from graft donor cells, taken 60 days after TCRalphabeta/CD19-depleted stem cell transplant. The CDR3 is CASTQGASGGYTF. The CDR3 region has the DNA TGTGCCAGCACCCAGGGGGCATCGGGTGGCTACACCTTC.